The present T cell receptor beta chain was sequenced within a study of T cell responses to AZD1222 COVID-19 vaccine. The CDR3 spans 18 residues. The V gene's germline CDR1 is SGDLS and CDR2 YYNGEE. V was shortened by 4 bases and J by 0 bases, with 20 bases between the two germline ends. TCRdb's copy holds only in-frame clones and misses some; the assay was immunoSEQ multiplex PCR. The profile shows roughly 150,000 clones, about nine tenths of them singletons. Some second doses came at about 4 weeks and others at about 12 weeks; these were pooled. The chain carries TRBV9 and TRBJ2-1; no clear D. The clonotype comes from an adult who received the AZD1222 COVID-19 vaccine. The sample was peripheral blood, taken 28 days after the second AZD1222 dose. The CDR3 nucleotides are TGTGCCAGCAGCCCCGACGCCGGGTCGTGGAACTCCTACAATGAGCAGTTCTTC. It yields the protein CASSPDAGSWNSYNEQFF.